A selection of T cell receptor beta chains follows, all from one sample in a study of T cell responses to AZD1222 COVID-19 vaccine. This table comes from immunoSEQ multiplex PCR, and its TCRdb copy is limited to in-frame clones, with some not included. The sample shows 90,000 to 120,000 clones, around nine tenths of them seen only once. Sample: peripheral blood, taken 28 days after the second AZD1222 dose. The receptor set was obtained from an adult who received the AZD1222 COVID-19 vaccine. The CDR3 runs from the conserved cysteine through the conserved F or W. The D gene is left open where the match is weak. Clone size is stated in some rows and not others, as once, few, many or a class when expanded.

>TRBJ2-7|TRBV29-1|NA|NA
CSVRPEGYEQYF
TGCAGCGTTCGTCCCGAGGGCTACGAGCAGTACTTC
>TRBJ1-1|TRBV19|few|TRBD1
CASSPGTGTYPFAEAFF
TGTGCCAGTAGTCCCGGGACAGGGACCTATCCCTTCGCTGAAGCTTTCTTT
>TRBJ1-2|TRBV27|NA|TRBD1
CASSPGGRGYTF
TGTGCCAGCAGCCCAGGGGGGAGAGGCTACACCTTC
>TRBJ2-6|TRBV7-2|NA|NA
CASTLRGAGANVLTF
TGTGCCAGCACCCTTAGGGGGGCTGGGGCCAACGTCCTGACTTTC
>TRBJ2-7|TRBV5-6|NA|NA
CASSSRDLSPYEQYF
TGTGCCAGCAGCTCCCGGGACCTATCCCCCTACGAGCAGTACTTC
>TRBJ1-1|TRBV2|NA|NA
CASGRHGAFF
TGTGCCAGCGGAAGACACGGGGCTTTCTTT
>TRBJ2-7|TRBV6-5|once|NA
CASSYSAGDYEQYF
TGTGCCAGCAGTTACTCAGCAGGAGACTACGAGCAGTACTTC
>TRBJ1-3|TRBV6-6|NA|NA
CASSRTRNTIYF
TGTGCCAGCAGCCGGACCAGAAACACCATATATTTT
>TRBJ2-1|TRBV19|NA|TRBD1
CASSMDRGPYNEQFF
TGTGCCAGTAGTATGGACAGGGGCCCCTACAATGAGCAGTTCTTC
>TRBJ2-1|TRBV5-4|NA|NA
CASSLEAVYNEQFF
TGTGCCAGCAGCTTGGAGGCAGTCTACAATGAGCAGTTCTTC
>TRBJ2-1|TRBV5-1|NA|NA
CASSLGGLGAYEQFF
TGCGCCAGCAGCTTGGGCGGCTTAGGAGCATATGAGCAGTTCTTC
>TRBJ2-7|TRBV6-5|once|NA
CASSLMPIRHTDEQYF
TGTGCCAGCAGTTTGATGCCCATTCGACATACGGACGAGCAGTACTTC
>TRBJ1-1|TRBV9|NA|TRBD1
CASSGTGLAFF
TGTGCCAGCAGCGGGACAGGGTTAGCTTTCTTT
>TRBJ1-1|TRBV9|NA|NA
CASSVLQNTEAFF
TGTGCCAGCAGCGTACTGCAGAACACTGAAGCTTTCTTT
>TRBJ2-1|TRBV4-1|NA|NA
CASSSVGEDAFDEQFF
TGCGCCAGCAGCTCGGTGGGGGAGGACGCATTTGATGAGCAGTTCTTC
>TRBJ1-5|TRBV27|NA|NA
CASSSHRNGQPQHF
TGTGCCAGCAGTTCACACAGGAATGGTCAGCCCCAGCATTTT
>TRBJ2-3|TRBV7-9|NA|NA
CASSLADGRDTQYF
TGTGCCAGCAGCTTAGCGGATGGGCGGGATACGCAGTATTTT
>TRBJ2-1|TRBV19|NA|TRBD2
CASSESVAGGGYNEQFF
TGTGCCAGTAGTGAGTCCGTAGCGGGAGGAGGTTACAATGAGCAGTTCTTC
>TRBJ1-1|TRBV29-1|once|NA
CSVGEGSRNTEAFF
TGCAGCGTTGGGGAGGGGTCGAGGAACACTGAAGCTTTCTTT
>TRBJ2-7|TRBV4-2|NA|TRBD2
CASSQGLAGGYEQYF
TGTGCCAGCAGCCAAGGTCTAGCGGGAGGGTACGAGCAGTACTTC
>TRBJ2-1|TRBV5-8|few|TRBD1
CASSNGQGAYNEQFF
TGTGCCAGCAGCAACGGACAGGGTGCGTACAATGAGCAGTTCTTC
>TRBJ2-3|TRBV27|NA|NA
CASSFQGKDTQYF
TGTGCCAGCAGTTTTCAGGGAAAAGATACGCAGTATTTT
>TRBJ1-5|TRBV14|NA|NA
CASSQASYSNQPQHF
TGTGCCAGCAGCCAAGCATCATATAGCAATCAGCCCCAGCATTTT
>TRBJ1-4|TRBV3-1/TRBV3-2|NA|NA
CASSLVREKLFF
TGTGCCAGCAGCCTCGTCCGGGAAAAACTGTTTTTT
>TRBJ2-7|TRBV4-2|NA|TRBD2
CASRRGLAGEYEQYF
TGTGCCAGCAGACGAGGACTAGCGGGAGAGTACGAGCAGTACTTC
>TRBJ2-1|TRBV14|NA|NA
CASSQGGEQFF
TGTGCCAGCAGCCAAGGTGGTGAGCAGTTCTTC
>TRBJ1-2|TRBV15|NA|TRBD1
CATSRLGTGANYGYTF
TGTGCCACCAGCAGGCTAGGGACAGGGGCTAACTATGGCTACACCTTC
>TRBJ2-1|TRBV3-1/TRBV3-2|NA|TRBD2
CASSQDLGGRPGNEQFF
TGTGCCAGCAGCCAAGATCTTGGCGGGAGGCCCGGAAATGAGCAGTTCTTC
>TRBJ2-2|TRBV28|NA|TRBD1
CASSARTGKENTGELFF
TGTGCCAGCAGTGCCCGGACAGGGAAGGAAAACACCGGGGAGCTGTTTTTT
>TRBJ2-1|TRBV6-5|NA|NA
CASSPDREEENEQFF
TGTGCCAGCAGCCCCGACAGGGAGGAAGAAAATGAGCAGTTCTTC
>TRBJ1-6|TRBV2|NA|NA
CASRSTTRNSPLHF
TGTGCCAGCAGATCTACAACTAGGAATTCACCCCTCCACTTT
>TRBJ1-4|TRBV5-1|NA|NA
CASRWAPWTDKNEKLFF
TGCGCCAGCAGATGGGCTCCCTGGACAGATAAAAATGAAAAACTGTTTTTT
>TRBJ1-5|TRBV14|NA|NA
CASSREGEGTQPQHF
TGTGCCAGCAGCCGAGAGGGAGAGGGTACTCAGCCCCAGCATTTT
>TRBJ1-4|TRBV7-9|NA|NA
CASSLAWSTNEKLFF
TGTGCCAGCAGCTTAGCGTGGTCAACTAATGAAAAACTGTTTTTT
>TRBJ2-7|TRBV7-2|NA|TRBD1
CASSLTGYGYEQYF
TGTGCCAGCAGCCTGACAGGGTATGGCTACGAGCAGTACTTC
>TRBJ2-2|TRBV2|NA|TRBD1
CASRPGTAFTGELFF
TGTGCCAGCAGGCCCGGGACAGCTTTTACCGGGGAGCTGTTTTTT
>TRBJ2-7|TRBV24-1|NA|TRBD1
CATSDAGTGKPYEQYF
TGTGCCACCAGTGATGCCGGGACAGGGAAGCCCTACGAGCAGTACTTC
>TRBJ1-2|TRBV19|NA|TRBD1
CASSTLRTGNNYGYTF
TGTGCCAGTAGTACCCTACGGACAGGGAATAACTATGGCTACACCTTC
>TRBJ2-2|TRBV19|NA|TRBD2
CASSGARLAVNTGELFF
TGTGCCAGTAGTGGCGCGCGTCTAGCGGTTAACACCGGGGAGCTGTTTTTT
>TRBJ1-4|TRBV2|NA|TRBD1
CASSQQGEGEKLFF
TGTGCCAGCAGTCAACAGGGGGAGGGCGAAAAACTGTTTTTT
>TRBJ2-3|TRBV11-2|NA|NA
CASSLGLGGGVSTDTQYF
TGTGCCAGCAGCTTAGGGCTAGGCGGCGGAGTTAGCACAGATACGCAGTATTTT
>TRBJ1-1|TRBV30|NA|NA
CAWTSLVSRNTEAFF
TGTGCCTGGACCTCGTTGGTCAGCCGGAACACTGAAGCTTTCTTT
>TRBJ2-3|TRBV28|NA|TRBD1
CASSLLTGEQYF
TGTGCCAGCAGTTTATTGACAGGGGAGCAGTATTTT
>TRBJ2-3|TRBV28|NA|NA
CASSFTDFTDTQYF
TGTGCCAGCAGTTTTACGGACTTCACAGATACGCAGTATTTT
>TRBJ2-7|TRBV6-5|NA|NA
CASSYGLSSYEQYF
TGTGCCAGCAGTTACGGTCTAAGCTCCTACGAGCAGTACTTC
>TRBJ2-1|TRBV5-1|NA|NA
CASSLGGGETYNEQFF
TGCGCCAGCAGCTTGGGAGGGGGAGAAACCTACAATGAGCAGTTCTTC
>TRBJ1-2|TRBV30|NA|NA
CAWTRDNYGYTF
TGTGCCTGGACACGGGATAACTATGGCTACACCTTC
>TRBJ1-5|TRBV20-1|NA|NA
CSASLGGNQPQHF
TGCAGTGCTAGTTTGGGGGGGAATCAGCCCCAGCATTTT
>TRBJ2-7|TRBV30|NA|NA
CACIGRTGTPPYEQYF
TGTGCCTGTATTGGACGGACCGGGACCCCACCCTACGAGCAGTACTTC
>TRBJ2-1|TRBV5-1|NA|NA
CASRWRGLSYNEQFF
TGCGCCAGCAGATGGAGGGGGCTCTCCTACAATGAGCAGTTCTTC
>TRBJ1-5|TRBV19|NA|TRBD1
CASRSVGTGRDQPQHF
TGTGCCAGTAGGAGCGTCGGGACAGGGCGGGATCAGCCCCAGCATTTT